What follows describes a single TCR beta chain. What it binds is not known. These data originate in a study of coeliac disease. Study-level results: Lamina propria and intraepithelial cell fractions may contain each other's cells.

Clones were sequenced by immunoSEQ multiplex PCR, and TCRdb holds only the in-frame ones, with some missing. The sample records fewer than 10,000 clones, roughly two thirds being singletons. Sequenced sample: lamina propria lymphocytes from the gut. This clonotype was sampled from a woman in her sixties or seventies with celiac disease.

CDR3 amino acids: CASRDRAYGYTF. The CDR3 bases are TGTGCCAGCCGGGACAGGGCCTATGGCTACACCTTC. V usage is TRBV6-1 and J usage is TRBJ1-2; TRBD1 matches 9 bases. J was trimmed by 4 bases and V by 8 bases; bases with no gene match: 2. CDR1 MNHNS and CDR2 SASEGT come from the germline V gene. This CDR3 is built from 12 residues.